The clone carrying this TCR beta chain has at least ten counts. Its matching antigen is unknown. The ends were cut back, 4 bases at V and 2 bases at J, with 10 bases in the middle. CDR1 and CDR2 from the germline V gene are SNHLY and FYNNEI. There are 14 residues in the CDR3. The data belong to a study of glioma-infiltrating T cells. Broader study findings: CDR3 overlap between tissue and blood was very small. Above-expected tissue-blood divergence occurred in all gliomas, most in low-grade ones.

Amplification of TCR alpha and beta CDR3 regions from RNA used iRepertoire nested multiplex PCR. Input was roughly 100-450 ng of tissue mRNA or PBMC total RNA. TCRdb analysed the multiplex PCR reads with MiXCR anew, one entry per CDR3 protein. Among 84,000 or so distinct CDR3 sequences listed, about a quarter were seen once. The chain carries TRBV2 and TRBJ2-3, with D possibly called TRBD1 or TRBD2 (5 bases each). The specimen was glioma tissue, nonneoplastic brain tissue, or PBMCs (not recorded which). The receptor was isolated from a human donor with low-grade glioma or glioblastoma, undergoing nonglioma brain surgery, or in good health (not recorded which). This CDR3 is CASSVGGTTDTQYF. As DNA, the CDR3 is TGTGCCAGCAGTGTAGGTGGGACCACAGATACGCAGTATTTT.